This T cell receptor (beta chain) stems from a study of Ad26.COV2.S vaccination and SARS-CoV-2 variants. Whole-study context: Once or twice, 56 days apart, Ad26.COV2.S was delivered intramuscularly.

On this clone itself: Antigen unknown.

Study-wide findings and caveats: For non-spike TCRs, breadth in vaccine recipients resembled that in placebo recipients. Substantial breadth was reportedly displayed by spike-specific CD8+ and CD4+ T cell responses after vaccination.

Assay used: immunoSEQ multiplex PCR; TCRdb lists only in-frame clones, some missing. The sample yields about 280,000 clones, approximately 89% seen once. Treatment defined: about 20 received Ad26.COV2.S at low or high dose, single or two shots; several received placebo; per-sample allocation not given. Specimens were obtained on day 63 following the first vaccine or placebo injection. The CDR3 runs 16 residues. V shed 2 bases and J shed 2 bases, with 16 bases lying between them. The germline V gene has CDR1 MGHDK and CDR2 SYGVNS. The starting material was peripheral blood, obtained in a trial of Ad26.COV2.S vaccine versus placebo. This TCR was sampled from a person aged 18-60 years who received the Ad26.COV2.S COVID-19 vaccine or a placebo. The V call is TRBV25-1, the J call TRBJ2-7; D is possibly TRBD2 (6 bases). In nucleotides, the CDR3 is TGTGCCAGCAGTGAAGGCGGGCGTGGGGGGACCTACGAGCAGTACTTC. Translation gives CASSEGGRGGTYEQYF.